These 8 T cell receptor beta chains were all obtained from the same sample, sequenced in a study of blood T cell repertoires in COVID-19. Profiled with immunoSEQ multiplex PCR; TCRdb holds only in-frame clones, not every one. The profile shows 200,000 to 300,000 clones, about 91% of them singletons. The sequencing input was PBMCs or T cells enriched from blood (not recorded which). These receptors originate from a woman in her forties with acute COVID-19.

The chain is built from TRBV12-3 or TRBV12-4 and TRBJ1-3; D perhaps matches TRBD1 (5 bases). V was trimmed by 3 bases and J by 9 bases, leaving 12 bases between them. The CDR3 runs 13 residues. The CDR3 here is CASSLGGGRTIYF. In DNA, the CDR3 is TGTGCCAGCAGTTTGGGGGGGGGACGCACCATATATTTT.

The chain couples TRBV5-1 to TRBJ1-1; tentative D call: TRBD1 (5 bases). This CDR3 has 14 amino acids. V gave up 4 bases and J gave up 5 bases, with 15 bases separating them. Germline V gives CDR1 SGHRS, CDR2 YFSETQ. The CDR3 region is CASSQVPGETEAFF. CDR3 DNA: TGCGCCAGCAGCCAGGTCCCGGGGGAGACTGAAGCTTTCTTT.

The chain recombines TRBV10-3 with TRBJ1-6; possibly TRBD1 for D (6 bases). The CDR3 runs 15 residues. Germline CDR1 is ENHRY and CDR2 is SYGVKD. V was clipped by 1 base and J by 5 bases, with 9 bases between them. The CDR3 DNA is TGTGCCATCAGTGAGTTTAACAGGGATAATTCACCCCTCCACTTT. Residues: CAISEFNRDNSPLHF.

The rearrangement links TRBV5-1 to TRBJ2-7, with TRBD2 matching 9 bases. With V trimmed by 0 bases and J by 3 bases, 7 bases remained unmatched. Germline lookup yields CDR1 SGHRS and CDR2 YFSETQ. The CDR3 loop spans 16 amino acids. Here the CDR3 reads CASSLAPAGGLYEQYF. As DNA, the CDR3 is TGCGCCAGCAGCTTGGCCCCAGCGGGAGGCCTCTACGAGCAGTACTTC.

The CDR3 region has the DNA TGTGCCAGCAGCCCGCTAGGGAGGACCTGGGGCACAGATACGCAGTATTTT. Encoded protein: CASSPLGRTWGTDTQYF. The J gene is TRBJ2-3, the V gene TRBV3-1 (or the pseudogene TRBV3-2), with D perhaps TRBD2 (6 bases). V was cut by 4 bases and J by 1 base, with 18 bases left in between. This CDR3 comprises 17 residues. The germline V gene has CDR1 LGHDT and CDR2 YNNKEL (reference sequence).

The chain joins TRBV5-1 to TRBJ1-1; the match to TRBD1 covers 7 bases. Per germline, CDR1 SGHRS and CDR2 YFSETQ. J was trimmed by 4 bases and V by 0 bases; bases with no gene match: 6. The CDR3 totals 15 residues. The CDR3, as DNA: TGCGCCAGCAGCTTGGATGGGACAGTACCCACTGAAGCTTTCTTT. Translation: CASSLDGTVPTEAFF.

The rearrangement joins TRBV10-3 to TRBJ2-7, with D unresolved. Between the trimmed V and J ends, which lost 3 bases and 0 bases, there was a span of 6 bases. Germline CDR1 ENHRY, CDR2 SYGVKD. This CDR3 is 13 amino acids long. CDR3 residues: CAISEHSSYEQYV. CDR3 in DNA: TGTGCCATCAGTGAACACAGCTCCTACGAGCAGTACGTC.

The rearrangement joins TRBV7-6 to TRBJ2-2; D possibly corresponds to TRBD2 (5 bases). The CDR3 is made up of 15 amino acids. Trimming took off 5 bases at V and 6 bases at J, with 16 bases between the two ends. The germline gives CDR1 SGHVS, CDR2 FNYEAQ. CDR3 in DNA: TGTGCCAGCAGCCCCGCTGGGGAGATACCCGGGGAGCTGTTTTTT. Amino acids: CASSPAGEIPGELFF.